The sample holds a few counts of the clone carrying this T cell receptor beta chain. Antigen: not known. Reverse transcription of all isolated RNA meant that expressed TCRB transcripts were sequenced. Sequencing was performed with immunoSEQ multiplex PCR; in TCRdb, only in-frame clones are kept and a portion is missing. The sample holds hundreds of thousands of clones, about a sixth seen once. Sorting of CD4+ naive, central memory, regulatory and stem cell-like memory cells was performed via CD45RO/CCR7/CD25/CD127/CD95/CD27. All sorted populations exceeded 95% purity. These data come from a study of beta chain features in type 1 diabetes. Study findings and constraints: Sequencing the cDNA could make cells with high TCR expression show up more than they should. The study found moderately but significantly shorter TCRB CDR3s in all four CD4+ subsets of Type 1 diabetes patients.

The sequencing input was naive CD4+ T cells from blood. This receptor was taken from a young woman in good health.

This CDR3 is CASSLGLAGAASNEQFF. The DNA for the CDR3 is TGTGCCAGCAGCTTAGGACTAGCGGGAGCGGCGAGCAATGAGCAGTTCTTC. This chain uses TRBV13 with TRBJ2-1; 11 nucleotides agree with TRBD2. Germline V lookup: CDR1 PRHDT, CDR2 FYEKMQ (reference sequence). CDR3 length: 17 amino acids. Losses at the gene ends were 0 bases for V and 6 bases for J; bases not matched to a gene: 7.